This TCR beta chain emerged from a study of identical twins. One entry per CDR3 protein, called by TCRdb with MiXCR from the 5' RACE reads. The repertoire includes about 690,000 distinct CDR3 sequences, 20% to 25% of them detected once, and around 4.4% sits in the top ten. Per the germline V gene, CDR1 is MNHEY and CDR2 is SMNVEV (reference sequence). V dropped 2 bases and J dropped 5; count of bases not matched to a gene: 9. The CDR3 consists of 15 residues. Separately, the same data were catalogued under a study of T cells expressing NK-cell markers.

The clonotype was recovered from a woman younger than 35 in good health. V usage is TRBV27 and J usage is TRBJ2-7; 7 positions agree with TRBD1. Specimen: PBMCs. The CDR3 DNA reads TGTGCCAGCAGTTTACGGATAGGGGGCAGGGACGAGCAGTACTTC. It specifies CASSLRIGGRDEQYF.